These 2 T cell receptor beta chains were sequenced from one sample in a study of blood T cell repertoires in COVID-19. Here immunoSEQ multiplex PCR was the method, and the copy in TCRdb shows in-frame clones only, minus some. The data contain approximately 270,000 clones, approximately 84% of them singletons. The specimen was PBMCs or T cells enriched from blood (not recorded which). The receptors originated from a man aged 35 to 55 who had recovered from COVID-19.

The rearrangement uses TRBV30 and TRBJ1-2, with a possible D match to TRBD1 (5 bases). Germline CDR1 and CDR2: GTSNPN and SVGIG (reference sequence). This CDR3 spans 11 amino acids. V gave up 6 bases and J gave up 7 bases, with 12 bases separating them. The CDR3 nucleotides are TGTGCCTGCTCAGTGGGGGGTGGCTACACCTTC. Residues: CACSVGGGYTF.

In this sample, this clone turned up once. The rearrangement uses TRBV20-1 and TRBJ2-1, with D uncertain. Germline loops: CDR1 DFQATT, CDR2 SNEGSKA (reference sequence). CDR3 size: 11 residues. V was cut by 4 bases and J by 7 bases, with 8 bases left in between. The DNA of the CDR3 is TGCAGTGCTATCCCCAGGAATGAGCAGTTCTTC. This translates into CSAIPRNEQFF.